The TCR beta chain described here comes from a study of blood T cell repertoires in COVID-19. On this clone: The junction departs from the called germline gene at one end, perhaps through a read error.

This CDR3 contains 13 residues. Per germline, CDR1 SGHNT and CDR2 YYREEE (reference sequence). The protocol was immunoSEQ multiplex PCR, while the TCRdb copy is restricted to in-frame clones and leaves out a portion. The sample includes about 59,000 clones, around 79% of them seen just once. This TCR was sampled from a man in his sixties with acute or convalescent COVID-19. The sequenced sample was peripheral blood. The chain uses TRBV5-4 and TRBJ2-7; D might be TRBD1 (5 bases). CDR3 DNA: TGTGCCAGCAGCCCTGGTGTGGACACCCCAGAGGAGTTC. It is translated as CASSPGVDTPEEF.